Listed here are 8 T cell receptor beta chains from one sample, sequenced in a study. TCRdb recomputed calls from the RT-PCR reads with MiXCR, one row per CDR3 protein. The repertoire holds hundreds of thousands of distinct CDR3 sequences, with over 12% as singletons. The sample comprised memory CD4+ T cells from blood. These receptors were collected from a female donor in good health, serving as a healthy control.

This clonotype was picked up a small number of times. The genes are TRBV7-8 and TRBJ2-3, with no clear D. There are 12 residues in the CDR3. V lost 5 bases and J lost 7, with 10 bases in between. In germline, CDR1 is SGHVS, CDR2 FQNEAQ. In DNA, the CDR3 is TGTGCCAGCAGCCCTTGGGGAAATACGCAGTATTTT. Encoded protein: CASSPWGNTQYF.

This chain links TRBV5-1 with TRBJ2-5, with a tentative D call TRBD2 (6 bases). V was cut by 4 bases and J by 4 bases, with 17 bases left in between. This CDR3 spans 15 amino acids. The germline CDR1 and CDR2 sequences are SGHRS and YFSETQ. In DNA, the CDR3 is TGCGCCAGCAGCCCCTCGGGGGAAACGGGAGAGACCCAGTACTTC. The encoded protein is CASSPSGETGETQYF.

This clonotype was detected ten times or more. The chain links TRBV10-3 to TRBJ1-6, with 9 bases identical to TRBD1. In germline, CDR1 is ENHRY, CDR2 SYGVKD. The CDR3 covers 15 residues. With 6 bases clipped from V and 13 bases from J, the junction kept 13 bases outside the gene matches. This CDR3 reads CAIRPGQGRGSPLHF. DNA for the CDR3: TGTGCCATCAGGCCGGGACAGGGAAGAGGTAGTCCCCTCCACTTT.

The chain employs TRBV4-2 and TRBJ1-4; 7 positions match TRBD1. Germline trimming cut 4 bases from V and 4 bases from J; bases unmatched to any gene: 9. Germline CDR1 reads LGHNA; CDR2 reads YNFKEQ. This CDR3 region has 16 residues. CDR3: CASSLSTQGGNEKLFF. Written as DNA, the CDR3 is TGTGCCAGCAGCCTTTCGACGCAGGGGGGTAATGAAAAACTGTTTTTT.

This clonotype was counted many times. The V gene is TRBV9, the J gene TRBJ2-1; tentatively, D is TRBD1 (6 bases). V was clipped by 1 base and J by 7 bases, with 15 bases between them. Germline lookup yields CDR1 SGDLS and CDR2 YYNGEE. This CDR3 has 15 amino acids. CDR3 residues: CASSVTIQGRNEQFF. As DNA, the CDR3 is TGTGCCAGCAGCGTAACAATACAGGGTAGGAATGAGCAGTTCTTC.

This clonotype was seen at least ten times. The V and J genes are TRBV20-1 and TRBJ2-5, with 10 bases fitting TRBD2. The V gene's germline CDR1 is DFQATT and CDR2 SNEGSKA (reference sequence). This CDR3 has 14 residues. V lost 5 bases, J lost 1 base, and 4 bases stayed unmatched. The CDR3 nucleotides are TGCAGTGCTGGAAGACTAGCGGGCCAAGAGACCCAGTACTTC. Translating it yields CSAGRLAGQETQYF.

This clonotype was picked up a small number of times. The chain links TRBV6-5 to TRBJ1-2, with D unresolved. This CDR3 has 13 residues. Deletions cut 0 bases from V and 3 bases from J, with 5 bases between. CDR1 MNHEY and CDR2 SVGAGI come from the germline V gene. CDR3 residues: CASSYSLDYGYTF. CDR3 nucleotides: TGTGCCAGCAGTTACTCGCTAGACTATGGCTACACCTTC.

Only a few counts were recorded for this clonotype. The chain carries TRBV6-5 and TRBJ2-3; 9 bases are shared with TRBD1. V dropped 0 bases and J dropped 1; count of bases not matched to a gene: 23. This CDR3 spans 23 amino acids. The germline V gene encodes CDR1 MNHEY and CDR2 SVGAGI. CDR3 residues: CASSYSIDLSGTGTITGTDTQYF. CDR3 bases: TGTGCCAGCAGTTACTCGATAGACCTTTCCGGGACAGGGACTATAACGGGCACAGATACGCAGTATTTT.